This entry lists 22 T cell receptor beta chains sequenced from one sample in a study of CD8+ T cells in alopecia areata (dated 2018 in TCRdb). Pooled mouse cutaneous lymph node cells were stained for CD4, CD8alpha, NKG2D, NKG2ACE and other markers and were then sorted on a BD Influx. Library preparation used the immunoSEQ multiplex PCR assay. For TCR sequencing, RNA was extracted from every sample and reverse transcribed into cDNA to serve as template. What TCRdb holds here is the immuneACCESS table cut down to in-frame rearrangements. Part of the clones is not present; checked against another copy, under half of the missing clones reflect an unresolved V gene, and the others are unexplained. This sample shows around 290,000 clones, and none of them turns up only once. Of the sample, more than 1% falls within the top ten clones. Sequences were obtained from CD4+ T cells sorted from a lymph node. The receptor source for this set is a C3H/HeJ mouse with alopecia areata. Regarding MHC type, mice of this strain are H2-k.

This clone occurred many times. Gene and germline names: mouse. The sample has other DNA sequences that encode this CDR3 too. CDR3 bases read: TGTGCTAGCAGTAGAGTGGGGGGGAACTATGCT. As protein: CASSRVGGNYA. The full CDR3 is CASSRVGGNYAEQFF. The chain combines TRBV17 with TRBJ2-1; 8 nucleotides line up with TRBD2. The CDR3 extends 4 residues past the end of the read, so its final part is completed from the germline J gene. Germline V CDR1 and CDR2: MNHDT, YYDKIL. The CDR3 extends over 15 amino acids. Germline trimming cut 1 base from V and 1 base from J; bases unmatched to any gene: 0.

This clone was seen a handful of times. Genes here carry mouse names. Coverage ceases 4 residues before the CDR3 finishes, and the germline J gene fills in the end. The sample has other DNA sequences that encode this CDR3 too. This sequence joins TRBV19 and TRBJ2-3, with 8 bases lining up with TRBD2. Germline CDR1 reads FNHDT; CDR2 reads SITEND (reference sequence). This CDR3 contains 15 residues. Unmatched junction bases numbered 2, after V lost 2 bases and J lost 0 bases. The CDR3 region is CASSISGGSAETLYF. The sequenced part of the CDR3 DNA is TGTGCCAGCAGTATCTCTGGGGGGAGTGCAGAA. Combining the CDR3 with reference TRBV19 and TRBJ2-3 gives the whole variable domain GGIITQTPKFLIGQEGQKLTLKCQQNFNHDTMYWYRQDSGKGLRLIYYSITENDLQKGDLSEGYDASREKKSSFSLTVTSAQKNEMAVFLCASSISGGSAETLYFGSGTRLTVL.

As concerns this clone: The gene symbols are mouse symbols. The sequenced CDR3 bases are TGTGCCAGCAGTATGAGGGGGCGCGACACA. Translating it yields CASSMRGRDT. The whole CDR3 reads CASSMRGRDTEVFF. V usage is TRBV19 and J usage is TRBJ1-1, with 7 positions matching TRBD1. The CDR3 end is not reached by the read, which stops 4 residues before it; the germline J gene fills it in. Germline assignment: CDR1 FNHDT and CDR2 SITEND (reference sequence). V gave up 2 bases and J gave up 3 bases; unmatched junction bases: 4. The CDR3 spans 14 residues.

In regard to this clone: Gene names are the mouse ones. The CDR3 end is not reached by the read, which stops 4 residues before it; the germline J gene fills it in. This chain uses TRBV1 with TRBJ2-7; maybe TRBD1 (5 bases). V gave up 0 bases and J gave up 3 bases, with 6 bases separating them. The germline V gene encodes CDR1 NSQYPW and CDR2 LRSPGD (reference sequence). The CDR3 totals 13 residues. Incomplete CDR3 DNA: TGCACCTGCAGTGCAGAGACAGACTAT. Its protein is CTCSAETDY. The whole CDR3 protein is CTCSAETDYEQYF.

Turning to this clone: The germline and genes are mouse ones. The CDR3 is cut off 4 residues early in the read; its end comes from the germline J gene. V and J are TRBV19 and TRBJ2-3; D possibly corresponds to TRBD1 (6 bases). Germline CDR1 is FNHDT and CDR2 is SITEND (reference sequence). The CDR3 runs to 15 residues. V was shortened by 4 bases and J by 1 base, with 13 bases between the two germline ends. CDR3 bases read: TGTGCCAGCAGTTTCAGGGGAGGAGGTGCAGAA. This gives the protein CASSFRGGGAE. Given in full, the CDR3 is CASSFRGGGAETLYF.

On this clone itself: Gene names and germline refer to mouse. The read comes to an end 4 residues before the CDR3 does, leaving the germline J gene to fill in the end. The V call is TRBV19, the J call TRBJ2-2; 8 nucleotides agree with TRBD1. The V gene end was trimmed by 5 bases and the J gene end by 4 bases; junction bases not matched to a gene: 4. The CDR3 has 14 residues. Germline V lookup: CDR1 FNHDT, CDR2 SITEND (reference sequence). Partial CDR3 DNA: TGTGCCAGCAGCACCAGGGGGCTCACCGGG. This sequence encodes CASSTRGLTG. The CDR3 reads in full as CASSTRGLTGQLYF.

There are a few counts of this clone. Genes and germline are mouse. The sequence runs out 4 residues before the end of the CDR3; the remainder is reconstructed from the germline J gene. The sample contains more than one DNA sequence encoding this CDR3. The J gene is TRBJ2-5, the V gene TRBV19, with 10 bases matching TRBD1. CDR3 length: 15 residues. Looked up from germline, CDR1 is FNHDT and CDR2 is SITEND (reference sequence). CDR3 in amino acids: CASSIPGQGRDTQYF. CDR3 DNA (partial): TGTGCCAGCAGTATACCGGGACAGGGGCGAGAC.

The table lists this clone with a few counts. Gene names are mouse gene names. Coverage ceases 4 residues before the CDR3 finishes, and the germline J gene fills in the end. The chain is built from TRBV17 and TRBJ2-1; TRBD1 matches at 7 bases. With 0 bases clipped from V and 3 bases from J, the junction kept 2 bases outside the gene matches. The CDR3 is 15 residues long. Germline values: CDR1 MNHDT, CDR2 YYDKIL. CDR3 residues: CASSREGQIYAEQFF. The part of the CDR3 DNA that was read is TGTGCTAGCAGTAGAGAGGGACAGATCTATGCT. The full variable domain, its missing parts supplied by reference TRBV17 and TRBJ2-1, is DTTVKQNPRYKLARVGKPVNLICSQTMNHDTMYWYQKKPNQAPKLLLFYYDKILNREADTFEKFQSSRPNNSFCSLYIGSAGLEYSAMYLCASSREGQIYAEQFFGPGTRLTVL.

This clone has only a few counts. Gene labels here are mouse ones. Read coverage stops 4 residues before the CDR3 terminus; the germline J gene supplies the remainder. Other nucleotide sequences in the sample specify the same CDR3. This rearrangement joins TRBV29 to TRBJ2-3; D gene ambiguous. The ends were cut back, 0 bases at V and 3 bases at J, with 7 bases in the middle. CDR1 and CDR2 (germline): MSHET, SYDVDS. This CDR3 contains 14 residues. The CDR3 loop reads CASSLSGGAETLYF. CDR3 DNA (partial): TGTGCTAGCAGTTTATCTGGAGGGGCAGAA.

This clone was counted only a few times. The gene names given are mouse names. The part of the CDR3 DNA that was read is TGTGCCTGGAGTCTCCAGGGGAAC. As protein: CAWSLQGN. The entire CDR3 is CAWSLQGNTLYF. The chain is built from TRBV31 and TRBJ2-4, with D possibly TRBD1 on 6 matching bases. The read ends 4 residues before the CDR3 terminus; that terminus is restored from the germline J gene. The CDR3 spans 12 residues. Germline loops: CDR1 GKSSPN, CDR2 SITVG.

This clone was counted a few times. Genes and germline are mouse. Read coverage stops 4 residues before the CDR3 terminus; the germline J gene supplies the remainder. The same CDR3 arises from other DNA sequences in this sample as well. This chain links TRBV13-3 with TRBJ2-3; D might be TRBD1 (5 bases). The germline gives CDR1 NNHDY, CDR2 SYVADS. The ends were cut back, 5 bases at V and 0 bases at J, with 10 bases in the middle. The CDR3 is made up of 14 amino acids. The CDR3 is CASSPDSSAETLYF. The CDR3 DNA, read in part, is TGTGCCAGCAGCCCCGACAGTAGTGCAGAA.

Only a few counts were recorded for this clone. Gene and germline names: mouse. Read coverage stops 4 residues before the CDR3 terminus; the germline J gene supplies the remainder. This rearrangement joins TRBV17 to TRBJ1-2; 7 bases are a match to TRBD1. The CDR3 covers 14 residues. The germline gives CDR1 MNHDT, CDR2 YYDKIL. With V trimmed by 5 bases and J by 0 bases, 3 bases remained unmatched. Incomplete CDR3 DNA: TGTGCTAGCAGTTACAGGGGATCAAACTCC. Translation gives CASSYRGSNS. In full, the CDR3 is CASSYRGSNSDYTF.

Many counts were recorded for this clone. The genes and germline here are from mouse. The DNA ends 4 residues before the CDR3 does, and the rest of the CDR3 is filled in from the germline J gene. The V gene is TRBV1, the J gene TRBJ1-2; no clear D. CDR1 and CDR2 from the germline V gene are NSQYPW and LRSPGD (reference sequence). V lost 1 base and J 3 bases, leaving 6 bases between the germline ends. The CDR3 contains 13 residues. Incomplete CDR3 DNA: TGCACCTGCAGTGCAGTCGAGGACTCC. Translating it yields CTCSAVEDS. The whole CDR3 sequence is CTCSAVEDSDYTF.

This clone was counted only a few times. Genes here carry mouse names. With the read ending 4 residues before the CDR3 end, the germline J gene is used to fill in that end. V and J are TRBV5 and TRBJ1-1; 8 nucleotides line up with TRBD1. The CDR3 length is 15 residues. From germline, CDR1 is LGHNA and CDR2 YNLKQL (reference sequence). V trimming: 2 bases; J trimming: 3 bases; junction bases outside the gene matches: 5. CDR3 loop: CASSQQGALDTEVFF. CDR3 bases read: TGTGCCAGCAGCCAACAGGGGGCGTTGGACACA.

This clone has only a few counts. The gene names here belong to mouse. The DNA ends 4 residues before the CDR3 does, and the rest of the CDR3 is filled in from the germline J gene. This same CDR3 is encoded by further DNA sequences in the sample. The rearrangement links TRBV13-3 to TRBJ2-3; TRBD2 aligns across 10 bases. Germline-derived CDR1 and CDR2 are NNHDY and SYVADS. CDR3 size: 16 residues. V was pared by 3 bases and J by 0 bases, with 4 bases of the junction left unmatched. CDR3 amino acids: CASSGLGGPSAETLYF. CDR3 bases read: TGTGCCAGCAGTGGACTGGGGGGCCCTAGTGCAGAA.

This clone was counted only a few times. The listed genes are named as in mouse. The read finishes 4 residues shy of the CDR3 end, and the germline J gene is used to complete it. V is TRBV5 and J is TRBJ2-7; weak D call: TRBD1 (6 bases). This CDR3 spans 15 amino acids. Deletions cut 2 bases from V and 0 bases from J, with 11 bases between. Germline V gives CDR1 LGHNA, CDR2 YNLKQL (reference sequence). Incomplete CDR3 DNA: TGTGCCAGCAGCCAACAAGGACAGAGCTCCTAT. It codes for CASSQQGQSSY. The whole CDR3 protein is CASSQQGQSSYEQYF.

Concerning this clone itself: Gene and germline names: mouse. The sequenced fragment ends 4 residues before the CDR3 boundary, so the rest is inferred from the germline J gene. V gene TRBV31 combines with J gene TRBJ1-2; D may be TRBD1 (6 bases). This CDR3 has 13 amino acids. The ends were cut back, 5 bases at V and 0 bases at J, with 10 bases in the middle. CDR1 is GKSSPN and CDR2 is SITVG in the germline V gene. CDR3: CAWVRGANSDYTF. The part of the CDR3 DNA that was read is TGTGCCTGGGTCAGGGGTGCAAACTCC.

For this clone: Gene names and germline refer to mouse. The read is 4 residues too short to cover the CDR3 end, so that end is filled in from the germline J gene. The chain couples TRBV1 to TRBJ2-7; 8 bases are a match to TRBD2. CDR3 length: 14 amino acids. The ends lost 2 bases at V and 1 base at J; junction bases unmatched: 1. Looked up from germline, CDR1 is NSQYPW and CDR2 is LRSPGD (reference sequence). The CDR3 spells CTCSASGGSYEQYF. The sequenced CDR3 bases are TGCACCTGCAGTGCATCTGGGGGGTCCTAT.

This clone has more than one count but fewer than ten. Here the gene names and germline are mouse. The CDR3 extends 3 residues past the end of the read, so its final part is completed from the germline J gene. The V call is TRBV19, the J call TRBJ1-6; perhaps TRBD1 as D (6 bases). TRBJ1-6 is an open reading frame, and its role is uncertain. Per the germline V gene, CDR1 is FNHDT and CDR2 is SITEND (reference sequence). Trimming shortened V by 2 bases and J by 7 bases, and 10 bases separated the two germline ends. The CDR3 runs to 14 residues. This CDR3 is CASSITRGNSPLYF. The CDR3 bases that were read are TGTGCCAGCAGTATCACCAGGGGCAATTCGCCC.

As for this clone: Gene names and germline match the mouse. The CDR3 end is not reached by the read, which stops 4 residues before it; the germline J gene fills it in. This chain uses TRBV31 with TRBJ2-5; possibly TRBD1 for D (5 bases). This CDR3 spans 14 amino acids. The germline V and J ends were trimmed by 3 bases and 0 bases, with 10 bases remaining between them. The germline V gene encodes CDR1 GKSSPN and CDR2 SITVG. This CDR3 reads CAWSVRTNQDTQYF. The sequenced CDR3 bases are TGTGCCTGGAGCGTTCGGACAAACCAAGAC.

About this clone: Gene labels here are mouse ones. The read ends 4 residues early relative to the CDR3; the germline J gene fills the gap. The chain links TRBV13-1 to TRBJ1-1; TRBD1 matches 9 bases. In germline, CDR1 is NSHNY, CDR2 SYGAGN. CDR3 size: 16 residues. Losses at the gene ends were 0 bases for V and 3 bases for J; bases not matched to a gene: 6. Partial CDR3 DNA: TGTGCCAGCAGTGATGCACAGGGGGCAGGGGACACA. It translates to CASSDAQGAGDT. The whole CDR3 reads CASSDAQGAGDTEVFF.

For this clone: Here the gene names and germline are mouse. Read coverage stops 4 residues before the CDR3 terminus; the germline J gene supplies the remainder. The rearrangement links TRBV14 to TRBJ2-1; TRBD1 agrees at 10 bases. The J segment lost 1 base and the V segment lost 8 bases, leaving 3 bases of the junction unmatched. Germline CDR1 reads SGHDT; CDR2 reads FRDEAV. CDR3 size: 14 residues. The sequenced CDR3 bases are TGTGCCAGGCCGGGACAGGGGAACTATGCT. This codes for CARPGQGNYA. The full CDR3 sequence reads CARPGQGNYAEQFF.